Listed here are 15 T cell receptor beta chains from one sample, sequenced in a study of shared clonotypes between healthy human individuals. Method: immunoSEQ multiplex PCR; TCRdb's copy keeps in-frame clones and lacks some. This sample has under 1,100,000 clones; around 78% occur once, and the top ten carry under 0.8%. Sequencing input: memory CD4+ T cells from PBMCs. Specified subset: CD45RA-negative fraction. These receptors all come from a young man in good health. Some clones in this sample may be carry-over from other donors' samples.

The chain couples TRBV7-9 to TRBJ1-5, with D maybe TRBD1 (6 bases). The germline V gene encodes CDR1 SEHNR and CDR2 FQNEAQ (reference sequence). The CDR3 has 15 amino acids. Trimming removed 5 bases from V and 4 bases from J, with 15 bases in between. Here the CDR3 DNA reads TGTGCCAGCAGCCCGAATACAGGGTGGAATCAGCCCCAGCATTTT. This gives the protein CASSPNTGWNQPQHF.

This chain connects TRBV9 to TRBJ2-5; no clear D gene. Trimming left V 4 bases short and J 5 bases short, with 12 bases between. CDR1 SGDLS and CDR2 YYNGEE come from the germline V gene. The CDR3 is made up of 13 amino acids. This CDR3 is CASSPRVVETQYF. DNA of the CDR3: TGTGCCAGCAGCCCCCGGGTGGTGGAGACCCAGTACTTC. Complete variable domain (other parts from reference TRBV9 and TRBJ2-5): DSGVTQTPKHLITATGQRVTLRCSPRSGDLSVYWYQQSLDQGLQFLIQYYNGEERAKGNILERFSAQQFPDLHSELNLSSLELGDSALYFCASSPRVVETQYFGPGTRLLVL.

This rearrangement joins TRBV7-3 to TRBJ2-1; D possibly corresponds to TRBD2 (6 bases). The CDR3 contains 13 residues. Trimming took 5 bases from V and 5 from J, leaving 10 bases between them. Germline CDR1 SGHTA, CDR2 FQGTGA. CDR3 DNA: TGTGCCAGCAGCCTGGGGGGTCACAATGAGCAGTTCTTC. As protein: CASSLGGHNEQFF.

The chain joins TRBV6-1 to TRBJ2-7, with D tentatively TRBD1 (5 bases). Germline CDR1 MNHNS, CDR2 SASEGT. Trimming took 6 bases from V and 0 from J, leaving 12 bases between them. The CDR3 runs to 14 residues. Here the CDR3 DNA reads TGTGCCAGCAGACCAGACAGTTACTCCTACGAGCAGTACTTC. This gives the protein CASRPDSYSYEQYF.

CDR3 DNA sequence: TGTGCCAGCAGCTTGGAAAGGGGGTCACCCCTCCACTTT. It codes for CASSLERGSPLHF. V usage is TRBV7-9 and J usage is TRBJ1-6, with D possibly TRBD1 on 6 matching bases. The CDR3 runs to 13 residues. The V gene lost 3 bases and the J gene lost 10 bases, with 10 bases spanning the gap. Germline loops: CDR1 SEHNR, CDR2 FQNEAQ (reference sequence).

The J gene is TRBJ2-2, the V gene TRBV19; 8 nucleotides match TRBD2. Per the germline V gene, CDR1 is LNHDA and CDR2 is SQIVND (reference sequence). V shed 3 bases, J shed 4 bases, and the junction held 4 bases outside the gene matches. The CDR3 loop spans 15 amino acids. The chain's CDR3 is CASSIRTSLTGELFF. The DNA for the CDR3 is TGTGCCAGTAGTATCAGGACTAGCCTCACCGGGGAGCTGTTTTTT.

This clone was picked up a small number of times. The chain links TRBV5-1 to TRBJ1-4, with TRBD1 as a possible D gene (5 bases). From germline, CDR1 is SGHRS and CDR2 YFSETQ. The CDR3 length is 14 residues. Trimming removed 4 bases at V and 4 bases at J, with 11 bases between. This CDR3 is CASSRRQNNEKLFF. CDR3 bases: TGCGCCAGCAGCCGGAGACAGAATAATGAAAAACTGTTTTTT.

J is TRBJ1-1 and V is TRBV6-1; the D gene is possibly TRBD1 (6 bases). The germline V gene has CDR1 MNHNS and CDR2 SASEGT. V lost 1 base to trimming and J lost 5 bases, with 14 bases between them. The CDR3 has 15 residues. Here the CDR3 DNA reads TGTGCCAGCAGTGAAGGGCAGGGGATAGGGACTGAAGCTTTCTTT. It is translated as CASSEGQGIGTEAFF.

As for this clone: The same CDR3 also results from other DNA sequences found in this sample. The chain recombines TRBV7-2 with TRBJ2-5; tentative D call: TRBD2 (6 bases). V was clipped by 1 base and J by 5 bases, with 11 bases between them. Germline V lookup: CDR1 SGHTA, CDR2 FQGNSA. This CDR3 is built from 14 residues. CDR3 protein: CASSLGYSGETQYF. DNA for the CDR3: TGTGCCAGCAGCTTAGGGTACAGCGGGGAGACCCAGTACTTC.

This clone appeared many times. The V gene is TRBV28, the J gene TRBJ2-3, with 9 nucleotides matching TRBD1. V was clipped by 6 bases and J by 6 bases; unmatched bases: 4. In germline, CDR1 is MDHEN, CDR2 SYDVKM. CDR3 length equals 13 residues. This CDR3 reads CASRGTGQDTQYF. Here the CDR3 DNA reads TGTGCCAGCAGGGGGACAGGGCAGGATACGCAGTATTTT.

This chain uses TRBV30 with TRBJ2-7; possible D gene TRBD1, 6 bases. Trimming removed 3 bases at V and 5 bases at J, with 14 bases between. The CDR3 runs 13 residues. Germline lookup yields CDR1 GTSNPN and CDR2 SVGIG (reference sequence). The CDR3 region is CAWSPGQSHEQYF. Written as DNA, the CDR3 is TGTGCCTGGAGCCCCGGACAGTCCCACGAGCAGTACTTC.

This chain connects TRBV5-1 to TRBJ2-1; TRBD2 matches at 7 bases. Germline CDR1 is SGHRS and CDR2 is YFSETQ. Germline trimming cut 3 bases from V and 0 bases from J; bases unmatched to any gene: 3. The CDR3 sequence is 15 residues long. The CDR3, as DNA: TGCGCCAGCAGCTCGGGACTAACCTCCTACAATGAGCAGTTCTTC. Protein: CASSSGLTSYNEQFF.

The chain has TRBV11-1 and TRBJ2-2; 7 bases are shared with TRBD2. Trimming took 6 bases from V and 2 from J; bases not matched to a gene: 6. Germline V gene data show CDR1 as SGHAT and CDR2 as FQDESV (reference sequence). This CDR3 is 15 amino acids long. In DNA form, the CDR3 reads TGTGCCAGCAGAGAGGGACTACACAACACCGGGGAGCTGTTTTTT. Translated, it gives CASREGLHNTGELFF.

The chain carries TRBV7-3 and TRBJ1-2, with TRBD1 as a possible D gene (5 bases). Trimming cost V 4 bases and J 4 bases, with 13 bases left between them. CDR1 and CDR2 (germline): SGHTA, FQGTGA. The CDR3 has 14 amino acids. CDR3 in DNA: TGTGCCAGCAGCTCCCCTGGCAGGGTCTATGGCTACACCTTC. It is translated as CASSSPGRVYGYTF.

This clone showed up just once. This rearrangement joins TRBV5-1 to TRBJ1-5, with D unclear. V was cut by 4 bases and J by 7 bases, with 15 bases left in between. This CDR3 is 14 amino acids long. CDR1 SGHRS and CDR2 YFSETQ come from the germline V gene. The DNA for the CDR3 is TGCGCCAGCAGCCCGGAAGGCCTCGCGCAGCCCCAGCATTTT. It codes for CASSPEGLAQPQHF. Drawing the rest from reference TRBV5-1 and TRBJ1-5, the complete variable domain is KAGVTQTPRYLIKTRGQQVTLSCSPISGHRSVSWYQQTPGQGLQFLFEYFSETQRNKGNFPGRFSGRQFSNSRSEMNVSTLELGDSALYLCASSPEGLAQPQHFGDGTRLSIL.